This T cell receptor (beta chain) was sequenced in a study of cytomegalovirus exposure and HLA in healthy donors. Looking at the study overall: Approximately 180 million T cells yielded approximately 100 million unique TCR beta sequences, as an earlier analysis found. The Caucasian-associated ancestry cluster contained 81% of the roughly 400 genotyped donors. Study conclusions and caveats: Among the sequence variants, a highly shared cluster was likely an artifact of sequencing.

Of note for this clone: Its antigen is not identified.

The PCR employed 60 Vbeta primers together with 13 Jbeta primers. Profiled with immunoSEQ multiplex PCR; TCRdb holds only in-frame clones, not every one. The sample carries 100,000 to 140,000 clones, approximately 80% recorded once. Germline V CDR1 and CDR2: SGHAT, FQDESV (reference sequence). This CDR3 contains 16 residues. V lost 0 bases and J lost 4; bases outside the gene matches: 8. The sequencing input was PBMCs. The rearrangement uses TRBV11-1 and TRBJ1-1, with TRBD1 identical over 7 bases. The receptor comes from a male donor in good health and CMV-seronegative. The CDR3 DNA reads TGTGCCAGCAGCTTAGCCCGGACAGGATCTGGCACTGAAGCTTTCTTT. This sequence encodes CASSLARTGSGTEAFF.